This TCR beta chain was identified in a study of T cells in localized non-small cell lung cancer. Only in-frame clones appear in the TCRdb table, and some are missing; sequencing was by immunoSEQ multiplex PCR. The data hold around 25,000 clones, with around 88% observed a single time. The CDR3 covers 14 residues. V was cut by 0 bases and J by 8 bases, with 11 bases left in between. Per germline, CDR1 SGDLS and CDR2 YYNGEE. Comment on this clone: Its target is unknown.

Study-wide points: Median roughly 57 top-100 tumor clones were shared with paired adjacent lung. Uninvolved adjacent lung showed peak T cell clonality, exceeding tumor. Sequencing involved a lone tumor region, leaving heterogeneity possible. Patients showing higher blood T cell density tended to see longer overall survival.

The TCR was taken from a female donor of 60 years or more with stage I lung adenocarcinoma. The chain employs TRBV9 and TRBJ1-4, with D perhaps matching TRBD1 (6 bases). The sample in question was peripheral blood, obtained before any cancer treatment. This chain's CDR3 is CASSVERGAEKLFF. In nucleotides, the CDR3 is TGTGCCAGCAGCGTAGAAAGGGGGGCGGAAAAACTGTTTTTT.